Following are 9 T cell receptor beta chains from one sample sequenced in a study of cytomegalovirus exposure and HLA in healthy donors. Both 60 Vbeta primers and 13 Jbeta primers went into the PCR. The protocol was immunoSEQ multiplex PCR, while the TCRdb copy is restricted to in-frame clones and leaves out a portion. The sample has 75,000 to 100,000 clones, and its top ten clones hold under 1.5%. Sequencing was performed on PBMCs. These receptors all come from an older woman in good health and CMV-seronegative.

V and J are TRBV28 and TRBJ2-2; no definite D call. Trimming took off 1 base at V and 6 bases at J, with 9 bases between the two ends. This CDR3 has 14 residues. From germline, CDR1 is MDHEN and CDR2 SYDVKM. As DNA, the CDR3 is TGTGCCAGCAGTTTATCCCAACAAGCCGGGGAGCTGTTTTTT. Translated, it gives CASSLSQQAGELFF. The full variable domain, its missing parts supplied by reference TRBV28 and TRBJ2-2, is DVKVTQSSRYLVKRTGEKVFLECVQDMDHENMFWYRQDPGLGLRLIYFSYDVKMKEKGDIPEGYSVSREKKERFSLILESASTNQTSMYLCASSLSQQAGELFFGEGSRLTVL.

J is TRBJ1-2 and V is TRBV2, with 8 bases lining up with TRBD1. V trimming: 7 bases; J trimming: 2 bases; junction bases outside the gene matches: 3. The CDR3 consists of 13 residues. Germline V CDR1 and CDR2: SNHLY, FYNNEI. CDR3 DNA: TGTGCCAGCATGGACAGGGCGAACTATGGCTACACCTTC. Its translation is CASMDRANYGYTF. Full variable domain (rest looked up from reference TRBV2 and TRBJ1-2): EPEVTQTPSHQVTQMGQEVILRCVPISNHLYFYWYRQILGQKVEFLVSFYNNEISEKSEIFDDQFSVERPDGSNFTLKIRSTKLEDSAMYFCASMDRANYGYTFGSGTRLTVV.

The V gene is TRBV21-1, the J gene TRBJ1-1. TRBV21-1 is listed as a pseudogene. The length of the CDR3 is 15 residues. CDR3 DNA: TGTGCCAGCAGAGAGCCCCAGGGGCGGGGGACTGAAGCTTTCTTT. Residues: CASREPQGRGTEAFF.

The chain recombines TRBV11-2 with TRBJ2-5, with D possibly matching TRBD1 (6 bases). Germline values: CDR1 SGHAT, CDR2 FQNNGV. V dropped 5 bases and J dropped 5 bases, with 21 bases sitting between them. The CDR3 runs 16 residues. The CDR3 coding sequence is TGTGCCAGCAGCCCTATACGCCGACAGGTGGCCGAGACCCAGTACTTC. This sequence encodes CASSPIRRQVAETQYF.

The rearrangement links TRBV28 to TRBJ2-2; D is perhaps TRBD2 (5 bases). V shed 7 bases and J shed 7 bases, with 13 bases lying between them. This CDR3 region has 13 residues. Germline CDR1 and CDR2: MDHEN and SYDVKM. This CDR3 is CASTPQEVGELFF. The CDR3 nucleotides read TGTGCCAGCACCCCTCAGGAGGTCGGGGAGCTGTTTTTT.

The CDR3 sequence: CASSLGTSGTTDTQYF. DNA for the CDR3: TGCGCCAGCAGCTTGGGGACTAGCGGGACTACAGATACGCAGTATTTT. The V gene is TRBV5-1, the J gene TRBJ2-3; 12 bases align to TRBD2. The V segment lost 0 bases and the J segment 3 bases; nucleotides outside the gene matches: 2. The germline gives CDR1 SGHRS, CDR2 YFSETQ. CDR3 length equals 16 residues. The whole variable domain, remainder taken from reference TRBV5-1 and TRBJ2-3, is KAGVTQTPRYLIKTRGQQVTLSCSPISGHRSVSWYQQTPGQGLQFLFEYFSETQRNKGNFPGRFSGRQFSNSRSEMNVSTLELGDSALYLCASSLGTSGTTDTQYFGPGTRLTVL.

The chain links TRBV4-3 to TRBJ2-6, with 11 bases aligning to TRBD2. Trimming removed 11 bases from V and 0 bases from J; junction bases left unmatched: 9. CDR3 size: 17 residues. CDR1 is LGHNA, CDR2 YSLEER, per germline. The CDR3: CAASPGLAASGANVLTF. The CDR3 DNA reads as TGCGCCGCCAGCCCGGGACTAGCGGCCTCTGGGGCCAACGTCCTGACTTTC.

This chain connects TRBV11-3 to TRBJ2-2, with TRBD2 matching 7 bases. The germline V gene encodes CDR1 SGHNT and CDR2 YENEEA. The CDR3 extends over 15 amino acids. With V trimmed by 1 base and J by 6 bases, 5 bases remained unmatched. CDR3 nucleotide sequence: TGTGCCAGCAGCTTAGCCCCGCTAGCGGCCGGGGAGCTGTTTTTT. Translation: CASSLAPLAAGELFF.

CDR3 sequence: CASSIGRGQGMDTEAFF. As DNA, the CDR3 is TGTGCCAGTAGTATCGGAAGGGGACAGGGAATGGACACTGAAGCTTTCTTT. V and J are TRBV19 and TRBJ1-1; 9 bases line up with TRBD1. The CDR3 contains 17 residues. V lost 3 bases, J lost 3 bases, and 11 bases stayed unmatched. The V gene's germline CDR1 is LNHDA and CDR2 SQIVND (reference sequence).